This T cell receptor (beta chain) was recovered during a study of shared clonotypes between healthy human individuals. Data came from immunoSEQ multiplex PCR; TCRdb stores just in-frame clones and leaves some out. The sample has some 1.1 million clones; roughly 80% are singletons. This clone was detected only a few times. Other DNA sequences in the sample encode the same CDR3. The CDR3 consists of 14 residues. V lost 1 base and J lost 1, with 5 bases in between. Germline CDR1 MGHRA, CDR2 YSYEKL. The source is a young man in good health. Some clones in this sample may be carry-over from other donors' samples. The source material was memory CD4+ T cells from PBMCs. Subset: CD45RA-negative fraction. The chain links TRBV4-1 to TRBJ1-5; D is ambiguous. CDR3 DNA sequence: TGCGCCAGCAGCCAAGTAGGGAGCAATCAGCCCCAGCATTTT. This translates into CASSQVGSNQPQHF.